The 6 T cell receptor beta chains below come from one sample, sequenced in a study of cytomegalovirus exposure and HLA in healthy donors (TCRdb year 2017). Libraries came from the immunoSEQ multiplex PCR assay. For the multiplex PCR, a mixture combining 60 forward primers for TCR Vbeta segments and 13 reverse primers for TCR Jbeta segments was used. TCRdb mirrors the immuneACCESS table, restricted to in-frame sequences. Some clones are absent from its copies; in checked studies, under half trace to an unresolved V gene, and the reason for the others is unknown. A total of some 200,000 clones appear in this sample, roughly 70% of them only once. The top ten clones comprise around 2.6% of the sample. The sample comprised PBMCs. The receptors derive from a man aged 40-49 years in good health and CMV-seropositive.

The chain uses TRBV11-2 and TRBJ2-2; 8 bases agree with TRBD2. The CDR3 extends over 16 amino acids. V was clipped by 5 bases and J by 6 bases; unmatched bases: 11. Germline V gene lookup returns CDR1 SGHAT and CDR2 FQNNGV. CDR3 DNA sequence: TGTGCCAGCAGCCCCTACCGAGCGGGGGCTGCCGGGGAGCTGTTTTTT. Protein sequence: CASSPYRAGAAGELFF. Using reference TRBV11-2 and TRBJ2-2 for the parts outside the CDR3, the full variable domain is EAGVAQSPRYKIIEKRQSVAFWCNPISGHATLYWYQQILGQGPKLLIQFQNNGVVDDSQLPKDRFSAERLKGVDSTLKIQPAKLEDSAVYLCASSPYRAGAAGELFFGEGSRLTVL.

The chain couples TRBV7-2 to TRBJ2-1, with 7 bases aligning to TRBD1. This CDR3 has 15 residues. CDR1 is SGHTA and CDR2 is FQGNSA in the germline V gene. V was clipped by 5 bases and J by 3 bases; unmatched bases: 7. The CDR3 nucleotides read TGTGCCAGCAGCCAACAACAGGGGATCTACAATGAGCAGTTCTTC. As protein: CASSQQQGIYNEQFF. Supplemented by reference TRBV7-2 and TRBJ2-1, the full variable domain reads GAGVSQSPSNKVTEKGKDVELRCDPISGHTALYWYRQSLGQGLEFLIYFQGNSAPDKSGLPSDRFSAERTGGSVSTLTIQRTQQEDSAVYLCASSQQQGIYNEQFFGPGTRLTVL.

CDR3 DNA sequence: TGCAGCGGAAGTCGGGGGGGAGTGGAGACCCAGTACTTC. Amino acid sequence: CSGSRGGVETQYF. The genes are TRBV29-1 and TRBJ2-5; TRBD2 matches 8 bases. V shed 7 bases and J 5 bases; nucleotides not matched to a gene: 9. Germline CDR1 reads SQVTM; CDR2 reads ANQGSEA. The CDR3 extends over 13 amino acids.

This chain uses TRBV5-1 with TRBJ2-3; TRBD1 matches at 9 bases. Germline CDR1 reads SGHRS; CDR2 reads YFSETQ. The junction had 11 bases not matched to a gene; V was cut back by 2 bases and J by 1 base. The CDR3 covers 18 residues. CDR3 coding DNA: TGCGCCAGCAGCTTATCCCCCCGGACAGGGGCCCGCACAGATACGCAGTATTTT. Translation: CASSLSPRTGARTDTQYF.

The V call is TRBV5-1, the J call TRBJ2-2; D may be TRBD2 (5 bases). The CDR3 consists of 16 residues. CDR1 SGHRS and CDR2 YFSETQ come from the germline V gene. V was cut by 0 bases and J by 2 bases, with 11 bases left in between. The CDR3 sequence is CASSLDAGVNTGELFF. CDR3 DNA: TGCGCCAGCAGCTTGGACGCCGGGGTTAACACCGGGGAGCTGTTTTTT.

To note about this clone: One junction end disagrees with the germline gene, perhaps due to a read error. The chain combines TRBV7-9 with TRBJ2-7; D may be TRBD1 (5 bases). Germline V gene data show CDR1 as SEHNR and CDR2 as FQNEAQ (reference sequence). This CDR3 has 16 residues. The CDR3 sequence: CSSSTTVLLPSYEQYF. CDR3 in DNA: TGTTCCAGCAGCACGACAGTCCTACTACCTTCCTACGAGCAGTACTTC.